This T cell receptor beta chain derives from a study of T-cell memory formation after mild COVID-19. As for the study in general: For the most part, TCR clusters were specific to one donor.

Points on this clonotype: Its antigen is unknown.

General observations from the study: Contracting clones, day 15 to 85, had balanced CD4/CD8, and later expanders favored CD4+. Pre-infection memory held some responding clones, suggesting pre-existing cross-reactive T cells responded.

TCRdb independently ran MiXCR on the 5' RACE reads; one entry per CDR3 protein. The sample has hundreds of thousands of distinct CDR3 sequences; less than 25% are singletons. CDR1 MNHNY and CDR2 SVGAGI come from the germline V gene (reference sequence). The CDR3 is 15 residues long. The V end was cut by 7 bases, the J end by 4 bases, with 19 bases between. V is TRBV6-6 and J is TRBJ1-1; maybe TRBD1 (5 bases). The sequence was collected from an adult woman who had mild COVID-19 (a few samples of this study predate the infection). Cell type and time point are not known. The sequencing input was PBMCs or a T cell subset sorted from them (not recorded which). CDR3 nucleotides: TGTGCCAGCACCGAGACCGGGAGCGGGGCCACTGAAGCTTTCTTT. This translates into CASTETGSGATEAFF.